Listed below are T cell receptor beta chains from one sample, sequenced in a study of blood T cell repertoires in COVID-19. Profiling relied on immunoSEQ multiplex PCR, and the TCRdb table lists in-frame clones only, not all of them. The table has 150,000 or so clones, roughly four fifths seen once. The sequencing sample was made of peripheral blood. These TCRs come from a human donor in a cohort sampled during active COVID-19. CDR3s include the opening cysteine and the closing phenylalanine or tryptophan. The order of the fields is J gene, clone size, D gene, V gene, CDR3 DNA, CDR3 protein. A D gene is named only where the DNA matches it firmly. Clone size is given for some rows only: seen once, a few or many times, or a class if the clone is expanded.

TRBJ2-7 | NA | TRBD2 | TRBV27 | TGTGCCAGCAGTGTTCCCGGGACTAAGAACGAGCAGTACTTC | CASSVPGTKNEQYF
TRBJ2-7 | few | TRBD1 | TRBV5-4 | TGTGCCAGCAGCTTGGCCAGGGGGAACTACGAGCAGTACTTC | CASSLARGNYEQYF
TRBJ2-2 | NA | NA | TRBV9 | TGTGCCAGCAGCGTCTTACAGAACACCGGGGAGCTGTTTTTT | CASSVLQNTGELFF
TRBJ2-3 | NA | NA | TRBV4-1 | TGCGCCAGCAGCCAAGATTCGAGGCGAGATACGCAGTATTTT | CASSQDSRRDTQYF
TRBJ2-1 | NA | NA | TRBV2 | TGTGCCAGCAGTCCCCAGGGATACAATGAGCAGTTCTTC | CASSPQGYNEQFF
TRBJ2-7 | NA | NA | TRBV6-6 | TGTGCCAGCACTAAGGGGCAGATTTTCTCCTACGAGCAGTACTTC | CASTKGQIFSYEQYF
TRBJ1-1 | NA | NA | TRBV6-5 | TGTGCCAGCAGTTACTACACGACAGGGAACACTGAAGCTTTCTTT | CASSYYTTGNTEAFF
TRBJ2-5 | NA | TRBD1 | TRBV28 | TGTGCCAGCAGTTCCCGGGACAGACAAGAGACCCAGTACTTC | CASSSRDRQETQYF
TRBJ1-3 | few | NA | TRBV19 | TGTGCCAGTAGTAACGGACAGTCTGGAAACACCATATATTTT | CASSNGQSGNTIYF
TRBJ1-4 | NA | TRBD1 | TRBV5-1 | TGCGCCAGCAGCTTGGTGGGACAGGGGGCGCGTGGTGAAAAACTGTTTTTT | CASSLVGQGARGEKLFF
TRBJ2-2 | NA | TRBD1 | TRBV10-2 | TGCGCCAGCAGTGAGCCTGACAGGGGTAACACCGGGGAGCTGTTTTTT | CASSEPDRGNTGELFF
TRBJ2-2 | NA | NA | TRBV9 | TGTGCCAGCAGCGTAGGCCCAGCGGACACCGGGGAGCTGTTTTTT | CASSVGPADTGELFF
TRBJ2-3 | NA | TRBD2 | TRBV5-1 | TGCGCCAGCAGGCTGGGGCTAGCGGGAGGAGATACGCAGTATTTT | CASRLGLAGGDTQYF
TRBJ2-7 | NA | TRBD1 | TRBV7-9 | TGTGCCAGCAGCTTAGTCGGAGGTGGACAGAGGGGGCACGAGCAGTACTTC | CASSLVGGGQRGHEQYF
TRBJ1-5 | NA | NA | TRBV7-9 | TGTGCCAGCAGCTTAAAGGGGGGGGATCAGCCCCAGCATTTT | CASSLKGGDQPQHF
TRBJ2-5 | NA | TRBD2 | TRBV19 | TGTGCCAGTAGTAGGGCTAGCGGGCCCCAAGAGACCCAGTACTTC | CASSRASGPQETQYF
TRBJ1-1 | few | NA | TRBV7-8 | TGTGCCAGCAGCTTAGAACAGGCGGTTAGGGTTTCTTTCTTT | CASSLEQAVRVSFF
TRBJ2-7 | NA | TRBD2 | TRBV6-5 | TGTGCCAGCCCGGGACTAGCGACCTACGAGCAGTACTTC | CASPGLATYEQYF
TRBJ1-5 | NA | NA | TRBV24-1 | TGTGCCACCGGGACACCCGGAGAGGATCAGCCCCAGCATTTT | CATGTPGEDQPQHF
TRBJ1-2 | NA | NA | TRBV2 | TGTGCCAGCAGTGGCGGGGCTGGGTATGGCTACACCTTC | CASSGGAGYGYTF
TRBJ2-5 | NA | NA | TRBV15 | TGTGCCACCAGCAGATCCCTACGCAGCGTACAAGAGACCCAGTACTTC | CATSRSLRSVQETQYF
TRBJ1-2 | NA | NA | TRBV19 | TGTGCCAGTAGTGCCGACAGGCGGAACTATGGCTACACCTTC | CASSADRRNYGYTF